Each of the 21 T cell receptor beta chains below was sequenced from the same sample in a study of Ad26.COV2.S vaccination and SARS-CoV-2 variants. TCRdb keeps only in-frame clones here, not all; method: immunoSEQ multiplex PCR. This repertoire shows about 480,000 clones, roughly 87% found once; its top ten account for 10% to 15%. Treatment indicated: 15 to 20 received Ad26.COV2.S at low or high dose, single or two shots; about 5 received placebo; per-sample allocation not given. Day 63 after the first injection of vaccine or placebo was the sampling time. The input for sequencing was peripheral blood, taken in a trial of Ad26.COV2.S vaccine versus placebo. The receptors originated from a person between 18 and 60 years old who received the Ad26.COV2.S COVID-19 vaccine or a placebo.

CDR3 residues: CASSLLGQSSYNEQFF. The CDR3 nucleotides read TGTGCCAGCAGTTTATTGGGCCAAAGCTCCTACAATGAGCAGTTCTTC. The genes are TRBV28 and TRBJ2-1; D gene ambiguous. V lost 1 base and J 0 bases, leaving 10 bases between the germline ends. The CDR3 runs 16 residues. Germline values: CDR1 MDHEN, CDR2 SYDVKM.

CDR3 protein: CASSTDGTGRNTGELFF. The CDR3 region has the DNA TGTGCCAGCAGCACGGACGGGACAGGGCGGAACACCGGGGAGCTGTTTTTT. V usage is TRBV5-4 and J usage is TRBJ2-2; TRBD1 matches at 9 bases. Germline values: CDR1 SGHNT, CDR2 YYREEE (reference sequence). Germline trimming cut 4 bases from V and 1 base from J; bases unmatched to any gene: 8. The length of the CDR3 is 17 residues.

V gene TRBV10-3 combines with J gene TRBJ2-6; tentatively, D is TRBD1 (6 bases). Looked up from germline, CDR1 is ENHRY and CDR2 is SYGVKD. V gave up 3 bases and J gave up 0 bases, with 21 bases separating them. This CDR3 spans 20 amino acids. The CDR3 loop reads CAISDWVRAGALSGANVLTF. Written as DNA, the CDR3 is TGTGCCATCAGTGATTGGGTGCGGGCAGGGGCCCTCTCTGGGGCCAACGTCCTGACTTTC.

The genes are TRBV5-1 and TRBJ2-3; 10 positions match TRBD2. Per the germline V gene, CDR1 is SGHRS and CDR2 is YFSETQ. V was pared by 3 bases and J by 5 bases, with 15 bases of the junction left unmatched. There are 18 residues in the CDR3. In DNA form, the CDR3 reads TGCGCCAGCAGCTGGCCCGGACTAGCGGAGGGGGTACGAGATACGCAGTATTTT. Its translation: CASSWPGLAEGVRDTQYF.

This clone has just one count. This chain connects TRBV27 to TRBJ2-1; TRBD2 matches 8 bases. CDR1 and CDR2 (germline): MNHEY, SMNVEV (reference sequence). The CDR3 sequence is 18 residues long. V gave up 5 bases and J gave up 6 bases; unmatched junction bases: 18. The CDR3 DNA reads as TGTGCCAGCAGTCCCCGGGGGAGCGGGAGATCCCGCGGCAATGAGCAGTTCTTC. Its translation is CASSPRGSGRSRGNEQFF.

V usage is TRBV4-2 and J usage is TRBJ1-1; D gene uncertain. Germline-derived CDR1 and CDR2 are LGHNA and YNFKEQ. The CDR3 is 11 amino acids. Trimming took 0 bases from V and 4 from J, leaving 0 bases between them. CDR3 sequence: CASSQDTEAFF. The CDR3, as DNA: TGTGCCAGCAGCCAAGACACTGAAGCTTTCTTT.

Concerning this clone: The sample holds other DNA sequences that translate to the same CDR3. The V gene is TRBV18, the J gene TRBJ2-5; D gene unclear. CDR1 is KGHSH and CDR2 is LQKENI in the germline V gene. This CDR3 spans 11 amino acids. The V end lost 3 bases, the J end lost 4 bases, and 3 bases lay between the germline ends. The CDR3 nucleotides read TGTGCCAGCTCACCCTTAGAGACCCAGTACTTC. It encodes CASSPLETQYF.

The chain has TRBV24-1 and TRBJ2-3; 9 nucleotides line up with TRBD2. J gave up 1 base and V 3 bases, and 10 bases lay outside the gene matches. From germline, CDR1 is KGHDR and CDR2 SFDVKD. The CDR3 is made up of 18 amino acids. CDR3 sequence: CATSDTKPGLARTDTQYF. CDR3 coding DNA: TGTGCCACCAGTGATACCAAACCGGGACTAGCTCGCACAGATACGCAGTATTTT.

On this clone: Other nucleotide sequences from this sample produce the same CDR3. V and J are TRBV30 and TRBJ1-4; D remains unclear. Germline CDR1 and CDR2: GTSNPN and SVGIG (reference sequence). Trimming removed 0 bases from V and 8 bases from J, with 7 bases in between. The CDR3 totals 12 residues. CDR3 loop: CAWSVAGEKLFF. The CDR3 nucleotides are TGTGCCTGGAGTGTAGCGGGGGAAAAACTGTTTTTT.

This clone was observed a few times. The genes are TRBV11-2 and TRBJ2-7, with D unresolved. The CDR3 is 14 amino acids. Trimming stripped 1 base from V and 2 bases from J, with 9 bases between. Germline V CDR1 and CDR2: SGHAT, FQNNGV. The CDR3 sequence is CASSLVGLAYEQYF. CDR3 nucleotides: TGTGCCAGCAGCTTAGTAGGTTTGGCCTACGAGCAGTACTTC.

Turning to this clone: Other DNA variants within this sample encode the same CDR3. This chain connects TRBV5-1 to TRBJ2-2; no clear D gene. The CDR3 has 12 residues. V lost 1 base and J 2 bases, leaving 0 bases between the germline ends. Per germline, CDR1 SGHRS and CDR2 YFSETQ. The CDR3 nucleotides are TGCGCCAGCAGCTTGAACACCGGGGAGCTGTTTTTT. This codes for CASSLNTGELFF.

V gene TRBV5-1 combines with J gene TRBJ1-6, with 8 bases fitting TRBD1. CDR1 SGHRS and CDR2 YFSETQ come from the germline V gene. V lost 4 bases and J lost 8; bases outside the gene matches: 5. The CDR3 consists of 14 residues. The chain's CDR3 is CASSAGQADSPLHF. For the CDR3, the DNA is TGCGCCAGCAGCGCGGGACAGGCAGATTCACCCCTCCACTTT. The complete variable domain, with remaining parts taken from reference TRBV5-1 and TRBJ1-6, reads KAGVTQTPRYLIKTRGQQVTLSCSPISGHRSVSWYQQTPGQGLQFLFEYFSETQRNKGNFPGRFSGRQFSNSRSEMNVSTLELGDSALYLCASSAGQADSPLHFGNGTRLTVT.

The chain employs TRBV6-1 and TRBJ1-4; 9 positions match TRBD1. V trimming: 3 bases; J trimming: 10 bases; junction bases outside the gene matches: 6. The length of the CDR3 is 14 residues. Germline V lookup: CDR1 MNHNS, CDR2 SASEGT. CDR3 in amino acids: CASSETGGDGKLFF. DNA for the CDR3: TGTGCCAGCAGTGAGACAGGGGGGGACGGAAAACTGTTTTTT.

To note about this clone: One junction end disagrees with the germline gene, perhaps due to a read error. V usage is TRBV11-2 and J usage is TRBJ1-4; D call uncertain. CDR3 length: 15 residues. Germline V gene sequence: CDR1 SGHAT, CDR2 FQNNGV. In DNA form, the CDR3 reads TGTGCCAGCAGCCTAGAGTGGGGAGGTAATGAAAAACTGTTTTTT. Translated, it gives CASSLEWGGNEKLFF. Full variable domain (outside the CDR3, taken from reference TRBV11-2 and TRBJ1-4): EAGVAQSPRYKIIEKRQSVAFWCNPISGHATLYWYQQILGQGPKLLIQFQNNGVVDDSQLPKDRFSAERLKGVDSTLKIQPAKLEDSAVYLCASSLEWGGNEKLFFGSGTQLSVL.

The chain carries TRBV18 and TRBJ1-4; TRBD1 agrees at 7 bases. Germline CDR1 is KGHSH and CDR2 is LQKENI. The CDR3 runs to 15 residues. Losses at the gene ends were 3 bases for V and 4 bases for J; bases not matched to a gene: 5. CDR3 nucleotides: TGTGCCAGCTCACCGCGGGACAGAAGTAATGAAAAACTGTTTTTT. This encodes CASSPRDRSNEKLFF.

The rearrangement joins TRBV12-2 to TRBJ1-1. TRBV12-2 is a pseudogene locus. This CDR3 contains 14 residues. The CDR3 sequence is CASRLAHRGGVAFF. In nucleotides, the CDR3 is TGTGCAAGTCGCTTAGCGCACCGGGGTGGTGTAGCTTTCTTT.

The rearrangement links TRBV7-2 to TRBJ2-7; 11 bases fit TRBD2. This CDR3 region has 16 residues. Looked up from germline, CDR1 is SGHTA and CDR2 is FQGNSA. The V gene end was trimmed by 1 base and the J gene end by 9 bases; junction bases not matched to a gene: 11. The CDR3 sequence is CASSLGGGASGRRQYF. The CDR3 bases are TGTGCCAGCAGCTTAGGAGGGGGGGCTAGCGGGAGGCGGCAGTACTTC. Full variable domain (outside the CDR3, taken from reference TRBV7-2 and TRBJ2-7): GAGVSQSPSNKVTEKGKDVELRCDPISGHTALYWYRQSLGQGLEFLIYFQGNSAPDKSGLPSDRFSAERTGGSVSTLTIQRTQQEDSAVYLCASSLGGGASGRRQYFGPGTRLTVT.

The chain combines TRBV7-9 with TRBJ2-5; 9 bases map to TRBD1. V was pared by 4 bases and J by 4 bases, with 19 bases of the junction left unmatched. The CDR3 has 19 residues. CDR1 is SEHNR, CDR2 FQNEAQ, per germline (reference sequence). Here the CDR3 reads CASSSPPDRGIARGETQYF. CDR3 DNA sequence: TGTGCCAGCAGCTCGCCCCCGGACAGGGGTATAGCCAGGGGAGAGACCCAGTACTTC.

Only a few counts were recorded for this clone. This sequence joins TRBV28 and TRBJ1-1; D gene ambiguous. This CDR3 is built from 13 residues. V lost 6 bases and J lost 5, with 13 bases in between. Germline V gene data show CDR1 as MDHEN and CDR2 as SYDVKM. CDR3 coding DNA: TGTGCCAGCAGCTACACCTTTCCTACTGAAGCTTTCTTT. The encoded protein is CASSYTFPTEAFF.

The chain employs TRBV12-3 or TRBV12-4 and TRBJ2-7, with TRBD1 matching over 10 bases. The CDR3 length is 11 residues. J lost 6 bases, V lost 11 bases, and 4 bases had no gene match. The CDR3 is CASRTGGEQYF. In DNA form, the CDR3 reads TGTGCCTCCCGGACAGGGGGCGAGCAGTACTTC.

This chain joins TRBV19 and TRBJ2-1; D uncertain. The CDR3 runs to 14 residues. The V gene lost 5 bases and the J gene lost 6 bases, with 14 bases spanning the gap. The germline CDR1 and CDR2 sequences are LNHDA and SQIVND (reference sequence). CDR3 in amino acids: CASSVRTGPNEQFF. The CDR3 DNA is TGTGCCAGTAGTGTTAGGACCGGGCCCAATGAGCAGTTCTTC.